These 29 T cell receptor beta chains were all obtained from the same sample, sequenced in a study of blood T cell repertoires in COVID-19 (TCRdb year 2020). Library generation was performed with the immunoSEQ multiplex PCR assay. TCRdb took over this immuneACCESS table, retaining in-frame rearrangements with V and J assigned. Such tables are incomplete; in checked studies, under half of the missing clones stem from an unresolved V gene, and the remainder is unexplained. The sample has 200,000 or so clones on record, about 85% of them singletons. The top ten clonotypes cover approximately 2.6% of the sample. The source material was peripheral blood. These TCRs come from a man aged 50-60 years who had recovered from COVID-19.

V usage is TRBV28 and J usage is TRBJ2-7; 9 nucleotides align to TRBD2. V was pared by 10 bases and J by 2 bases, with 9 bases of the junction left unmatched. Germline CDR1 MDHEN, CDR2 SYDVKM. The CDR3 is 14 residues long. CDR3 residues: CATALSGGTYEQYF. CDR3 DNA: TGTGCCACCGCACTTAGCGGGGGTACCTACGAGCAGTACTTC.

V gene TRBV9 combines with J gene TRBJ2-1; a weak D match, TRBD1 (6 bases). Between the trimmed V and J ends, which lost 2 bases and 7 bases, there was a span of 16 bases. Germline-derived CDR1 and CDR2 are SGDLS and YYNGEE. This CDR3 comprises 15 residues. The CDR3 nucleotides are TGTGCCAGCAGCGTTAGGGCAGGGGCAGGTAATGAGCAGTTCTTC. Protein sequence: CASSVRAGAGNEQFF.

Here the CDR3 reads CASSSWTGEVIQYF. The CDR3 DNA follows: TGTGCCAGCAGCTCTTGGACAGGGGAGGTCATTCAGTACTTC. The genes are TRBV7-9 and TRBJ2-4, with TRBD1 matching 9 bases. The CDR3 covers 14 residues. Per germline, CDR1 SEHNR and CDR2 FQNEAQ (reference sequence). The V gene end was trimmed by 4 bases and the J gene end by 9 bases; junction bases not matched to a gene: 7. The whole variable domain, remainder taken from reference TRBV7-9 and TRBJ2-4, is DTGVSQNPRHKITKRGQNVTFRCDPISEHNRLYWYRQTLGQGPEFLTYFQNEAQLEKSRLLSDRFSAERPKGSFSTLEIQRTEQGDSAMYLCASSSWTGEVIQYFGAGTRLSVL.

This clone was counted a single time. The chain recombines TRBV30 with TRBJ2-1; no clear D. This CDR3 has 11 amino acids. Germline values: CDR1 GTSNPN, CDR2 SVGIG (reference sequence). The ends were cut back, 2 bases at V and 5 bases at J, with 4 bases in the middle. The chain's CDR3 is CAWSLNNEQFF. Written as DNA, the CDR3 is TGTGCCTGGAGTCTAAACAATGAGCAGTTCTTC.

The chain joins TRBV19 to TRBJ2-6; 10 nucleotides agree with TRBD1. This CDR3 has 15 amino acids. V gave up 8 bases and J gave up 2 bases; unmatched junction bases: 3. Per the germline V gene, CDR1 is LNHDA and CDR2 is SQIVND (reference sequence). The CDR3 loop is CASSTGGTGANVLTF. The CDR3 DNA is TGTGCCAGTTCGACAGGGGGCACTGGGGCCAACGTCCTGACTTTC.

V usage is TRBV10-3 and J usage is TRBJ1-2, with D possibly matching TRBD1 (6 bases). Trimming shortened V by 0 bases and J by 2 bases, and 19 bases separated the two germline ends. The germline CDR1 and CDR2 sequences are ENHRY and SYGVKD. The CDR3 length is 18 residues. The chain's CDR3 is CAISESLLSRGGNYGYTF. For the CDR3, the DNA is TGTGCCATCAGTGAGTCGCTGCTCTCCAGGGGCGGAAACTATGGCTACACCTTC.

The chain employs TRBV28 and TRBJ2-7; D is perhaps TRBD2 (5 bases). CDR1 and CDR2 from the germline V gene are MDHEN and SYDVKM. Trimming took off 8 bases at V and 3 bases at J, with 11 bases between the two ends. The CDR3 sequence is 12 residues long. The CDR3: CASGVLGYEQYF. The CDR3 bases are TGTGCCAGCGGAGTACTAGGCTACGAGCAGTACTTC.

The chain links TRBV28 to TRBJ2-7, with a weak D call TRBD2 (5 bases). CDR1 and CDR2 (germline): MDHEN, SYDVKM. This CDR3 is built from 14 residues. Deletions cut 4 bases from V and 3 bases from J, with 13 bases between. The CDR3 protein is CASSSLRGDYEQYF. DNA of the CDR3: TGTGCCAGCAGTTCCCTCCGGGGAGACTACGAGCAGTACTTC.

The V and J genes are TRBV14 and TRBJ2-7; D gene uncertain. Per germline, CDR1 SGHDN and CDR2 FVKESK. V dropped 3 bases and J dropped 3 bases, with 6 bases sitting between them. The CDR3 is 12 residues long. DNA of the CDR3: TGTGCCAGCAGCCATAACATCTACGAGCAGTACTTC. Translating it yields CASSHNIYEQYF. The full variable domain, its missing parts supplied by reference TRBV14 and TRBJ2-7, is EAGVTQFPSHSVIEKGQTVTLRCDPISGHDNLYWYRRVMGKEIKFLLHFVKESKQDESGMPNNRFLAERTGGTYSTLKVQPAELEDSGVYFCASSHNIYEQYFGPGTRLTVT.

This clone was recorded many times. V and J are TRBV2 and TRBJ1-2, with 9 bases identical to TRBD1. Germline CDR1 is SNHLY and CDR2 is FYNNEI. The CDR3 has 14 residues. J was trimmed by 4 bases and V by 7 bases; bases with no gene match: 7. Here the CDR3 DNA reads TGTGCCAGCACCCTGACAGGGGGGCTCTATGGCTACACCTTC. Protein sequence: CASTLTGGLYGYTF. Supplemented by reference TRBV2 and TRBJ1-2, the full variable domain reads EPEVTQTPSHQVTQMGQEVILRCVPISNHLYFYWYRQILGQKVEFLVSFYNNEISEKSEIFDDQFSVERPDGSNFTLKIRSTKLEDSAMYFCASTLTGGLYGYTFGSGTRLTVV.

This chain uses TRBV2 with TRBJ1-6; TRBD1 matches 7 bases. Germline CDR1 and CDR2: SNHLY and FYNNEI. The CDR3 runs to 14 residues. Trimming removed 6 bases from V and 6 bases from J; junction bases left unmatched: 5. For the CDR3, the DNA is TGTGCCAGCAGGGGGGACAGAAGTAATTCACCCCTCCACTTT. This sequence encodes CASRGDRSNSPLHF.

This clone occurred once. The chain is built from TRBV11-2 and TRBJ2-1; the match to TRBD2 covers 11 bases. Trimming cost V 1 base and J 10 bases; bases outside gene matches: 9. Germline V gene lookup returns CDR1 SGHAT and CDR2 FQNNGV. The CDR3 is 16 residues long. In DNA, the CDR3 is TGTGCCAGCAGCTTAGGAGTTAGCGGGAGGGCCGGAGAGCAGTTCTTC. Its protein product is CASSLGVSGRAGEQFF.

This clone showed up just once. V and J are TRBV27 and TRBJ2-3, with 8 bases that match TRBD2. V was clipped by 5 bases and J by 4 bases; unmatched bases: 5. Germline V gives CDR1 MNHEY, CDR2 SMNVEV (reference sequence). The CDR3 is made up of 14 amino acids. The CDR3 sequence: CASSPGLAADTQYF. The CDR3 nucleotides are TGTGCCAGCAGTCCCGGACTAGCAGCAGATACGCAGTATTTT.

The rearrangement uses TRBV5-6 and TRBJ1-2; D is ambiguous. Per germline, CDR1 SGHDT and CDR2 YYEEEE. CDR3 length: 16 residues. Between the trimmed V and J ends, which lost 0 bases and 4 bases, there was a span of 16 bases. The CDR3 region is CASSLVGTERTYGYTF. The DNA for the CDR3 is TGTGCCAGCAGCTTGGTGGGTACGGAGCGGACCTATGGCTACACCTTC.

The V and J genes are TRBV11-2 and TRBJ2-2, with 7 bases lining up with TRBD2. Per germline, CDR1 SGHAT and CDR2 FQNNGV. V dropped 5 bases and J dropped 6; count of bases not matched to a gene: 6. The CDR3 has 14 amino acids. In DNA form, the CDR3 reads TGTGCCAGCAGCGTGGGACTATTGCCCGGGGAGCTGTTTTTT. Encoded protein: CASSVGLLPGELFF.

The genes are TRBV7-2 and TRBJ2-7, with 10 bases that match TRBD1. The CDR3 extends over 16 amino acids. Losses at the gene ends were 1 base for V and 6 bases for J; bases not matched to a gene: 9. CDR1 is SGHTA and CDR2 is FQGNSA in the germline V gene. CDR3 sequence reads: CASSLGPGQGTTEQYF. The CDR3 region has the DNA TGTGCCAGCAGCTTAGGCCCGGGACAGGGGACCACCGAGCAGTACTTC.

The CDR3 reads CASSLAVRRGSNTGELFF. In DNA form, the CDR3 reads TGTGCCAGCAGCTTAGCGGTCCGGCGCGGGAGCAACACCGGGGAGCTGTTTTTT. The chain has TRBV7-8 and TRBJ2-2; 7 bases are a match to TRBD2. The junction had 9 bases not matched to a gene; V was cut back by 0 bases and J by 2 bases. The CDR3 spans 18 residues. The V gene's germline CDR1 is SGHVS and CDR2 FQNEAQ.

The chain combines TRBV7-2 with TRBJ2-5; 12 nucleotides align to TRBD2. Trimming took 2 bases from V and 3 from J; bases not matched to a gene: 4. The CDR3 runs 16 residues. Germline-derived CDR1 and CDR2 are SGHTA and FQGNSA. The CDR3 spells CASSLRTSGMEETQYF. The CDR3 DNA is TGTGCCAGCAGCTTAAGGACTAGCGGGATGGAAGAGACCCAGTACTTC.

The V and J genes are TRBV19 and TRBJ1-5, with 7 bases matching TRBD1. CDR1 is LNHDA, CDR2 SQIVND, per germline (reference sequence). The CDR3 totals 14 residues. V shed 6 bases and J 7 bases; nucleotides not matched to a gene: 9. DNA of the CDR3: TGTGCCAGTAGGAGACAGGGATTTGAGCAGCCCCAGCATTTT. This translates into CASRRQGFEQPQHF.

The chain recombines TRBV28 with TRBJ2-5; 8 bases match TRBD2. CDR3 size: 14 residues. Trimming removed 6 bases from V and 3 bases from J; junction bases left unmatched: 6. Germline V lookup: CDR1 MDHEN, CDR2 SYDVKM. The CDR3 is CASSRGGREETQYF. The CDR3 DNA is TGTGCCAGCAGCCGGGGGGGTAGAGAAGAGACCCAGTACTTC. Full variable domain (remainder filled in from reference TRBV28 and TRBJ2-5): DVKVTQSSRYLVKRTGEKVFLECVQDMDHENMFWYRQDPGLGLRLIYFSYDVKMKEKGDIPEGYSVSREKKERFSLILESASTNQTSMYLCASSRGGREETQYFGPGTRLLVL.

This chain connects TRBV19 to TRBJ2-1, with D hard to call. The CDR3 is 16 residues long. Germline CDR1 reads LNHDA; CDR2 reads SQIVND (reference sequence). V was cut by 5 bases and J by 0 bases, with 14 bases left in between. CDR3: CASSARGVSSYNEQFF. The DNA of the CDR3 is TGTGCCAGTAGTGCCCGAGGAGTAAGCTCCTACAATGAGCAGTTCTTC.

The chain links TRBV7-2 to TRBJ1-6; 7 bases match TRBD1. CDR3 length: 16 amino acids. The germline CDR1 and CDR2 sequences are SGHTA and FQGNSA. V trimming: 4 bases; J trimming: 4 bases; junction bases outside the gene matches: 7. CDR3: CASSSQGRGYNSPLHF. CDR3 coding DNA: TGTGCCAGCAGCTCACAGGGGAGAGGGTATAATTCACCCCTCCACTTT.

The chain uses TRBV27 and TRBJ2-5, with 9 bases matching TRBD2. Germline CDR1 reads MNHEY; CDR2 reads SMNVEV (reference sequence). With V trimmed by 6 bases and J by 4 bases, 12 bases remained unmatched. This CDR3 region has 16 residues. The CDR3 loop is CASSPLEAGGRETQYF. The CDR3 DNA sequence: TGTGCCAGCAGCCCCCTAGAGGCGGGAGGGCGAGAGACCCAGTACTTC.

The rearrangement uses TRBV14 and TRBJ2-3; 7 bases line up with TRBD2. Germline loops: CDR1 SGHDN, CDR2 FVKESK. This CDR3 contains 15 residues. With V trimmed by 0 bases and J by 3 bases, 3 bases remained unmatched. CDR3 sequence reads: CASSQDIGGTDTQYF. The DNA of the CDR3 is TGTGCCAGCAGCCAAGATATCGGGGGGACAGATACGCAGTATTTT.

The V gene is TRBV27, the J gene TRBJ1-1, with TRBD1 as a possible D gene (6 bases). The germline V gene has CDR1 MNHEY and CDR2 SMNVEV (reference sequence). This CDR3 is 16 amino acids long. Trimming removed 5 bases at V and 3 bases at J, with 19 bases between. The CDR3 coding sequence is TGTGCCAGCAGTCGAACCCCCTCGGCAGGGGACACTGAAGCTTTCTTT. It encodes CASSRTPSAGDTEAFF.

In this sample, this clone turned up a few times. The chain couples TRBV5-1 to TRBJ2-2; 14 positions agree with TRBD2. The CDR3 is 17 amino acids. Germline V gene data show CDR1 as SGHRS and CDR2 as YFSETQ. V lost 3 bases to trimming and J lost 7 bases; unmatched junction nucleotides: 8. CDR3 coding DNA: TGCGCCAGCAGCTGGGGACTAGCGGGAGCGGGTAGCGGGGAGCTGTTTTTT. This translates into CASSWGLAGAGSGELFF.

This chain connects TRBV2 to TRBJ1-1; 8 bases are a match to TRBD1. CDR3 length: 16 residues. CDR1 is SNHLY and CDR2 is FYNNEI in the germline V gene. V shed 2 bases and J 7 bases; nucleotides not matched to a gene: 12. In DNA, the CDR3 is TGTGCCAGCAGTGAATTGGGGGCAGGGGGCGGTCTTGAAGCTTTCTTT. Protein product: CASSELGAGGGLEAFF.

The V call is TRBV27, the J call TRBJ2-1, with TRBD2 identical over 7 bases. Germline loops: CDR1 MNHEY, CDR2 SMNVEV (reference sequence). This CDR3 has 13 amino acids. J lost 14 bases, V lost 5 bases, and 12 bases had no gene match. For the CDR3, the DNA is TGTGCCAGCAGTGGTTTGACCGGGACTATCGAGTTCTTC. This gives the protein CASSGLTGTIEFF.

V usage is TRBV28 and J usage is TRBJ1-1; TRBD1 agrees at 8 bases. V shed 3 bases, J shed 11 bases, and the junction held 5 bases outside the gene matches. The germline V gene has CDR1 MDHEN and CDR2 SYDVKM. The CDR3 length is 12 residues. The CDR3 loop reads CASSLGRTGAFF. The CDR3 bases are TGTGCCAGCAGTTTGGGACGGACAGGGGCTTTCTTT.